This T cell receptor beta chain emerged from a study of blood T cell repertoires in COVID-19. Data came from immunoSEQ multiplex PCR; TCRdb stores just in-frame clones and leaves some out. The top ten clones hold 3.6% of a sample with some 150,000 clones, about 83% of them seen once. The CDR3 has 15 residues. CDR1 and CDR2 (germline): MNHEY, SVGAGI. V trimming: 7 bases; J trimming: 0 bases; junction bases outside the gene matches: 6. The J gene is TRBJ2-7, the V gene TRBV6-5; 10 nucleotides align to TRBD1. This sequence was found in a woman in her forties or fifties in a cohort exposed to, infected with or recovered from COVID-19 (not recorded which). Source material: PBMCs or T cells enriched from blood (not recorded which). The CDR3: CASKGGTGASYEQYF. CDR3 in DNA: TGTGCCAGCAAAGGCGGGACAGGGGCCTCCTACGAGCAGTACTTC.